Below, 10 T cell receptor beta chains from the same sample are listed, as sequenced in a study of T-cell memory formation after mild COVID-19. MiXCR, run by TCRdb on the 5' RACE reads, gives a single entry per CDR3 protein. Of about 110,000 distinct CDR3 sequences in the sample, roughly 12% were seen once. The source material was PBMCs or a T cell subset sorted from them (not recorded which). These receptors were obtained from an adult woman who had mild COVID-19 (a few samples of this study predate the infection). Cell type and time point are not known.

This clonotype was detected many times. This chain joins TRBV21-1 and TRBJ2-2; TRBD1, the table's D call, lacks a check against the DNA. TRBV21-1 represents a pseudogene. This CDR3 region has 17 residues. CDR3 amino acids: CASSKGRGPRSTGELFF. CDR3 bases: TGTGCCAGCAGCAAAGGGAGGGGGCCACGGAGCACCGGGGAGCTGTTTTTT.

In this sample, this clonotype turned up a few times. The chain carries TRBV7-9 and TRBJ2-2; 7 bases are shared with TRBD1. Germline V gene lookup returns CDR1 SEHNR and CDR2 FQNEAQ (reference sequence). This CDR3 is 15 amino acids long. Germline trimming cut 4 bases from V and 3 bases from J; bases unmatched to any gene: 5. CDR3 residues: CASSSTGAHTGELFF. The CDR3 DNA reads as TGTGCCAGCAGCTCCACAGGGGCCCACACCGGGGAGCTGTTTTTT. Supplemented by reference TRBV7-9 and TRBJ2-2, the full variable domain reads DTGVSQNPRHKITKRGQNVTFRCDPISEHNRLYWYRQTLGQGPEFLTYFQNEAQLEKSRLLSDRFSAERPKGSFSTLEIQRTEQGDSAMYLCASSSTGAHTGELFFGEGSRLTVL.

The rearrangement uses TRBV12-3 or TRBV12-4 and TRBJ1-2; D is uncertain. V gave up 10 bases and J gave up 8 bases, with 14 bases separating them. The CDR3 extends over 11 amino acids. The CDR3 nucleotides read TGTGCCACGCCGGTGGGAGTAGGCTACACCTTC. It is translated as CATPVGVGYTF.

The CDR3 nucleotides are TGTGCCAGCAGAATCGGACAGGGCTATGGCTACACCTTC. This gives the protein CASRIGQGYGYTF. The chain carries TRBV27 and TRBJ1-2, with 8 bases lining up with TRBD1. This CDR3 is 13 amino acids long. Germline lookup yields CDR1 MNHEY and CDR2 SMNVEV (reference sequence). Germline trimming cut 6 bases from V and 4 bases from J; bases unmatched to any gene: 4.

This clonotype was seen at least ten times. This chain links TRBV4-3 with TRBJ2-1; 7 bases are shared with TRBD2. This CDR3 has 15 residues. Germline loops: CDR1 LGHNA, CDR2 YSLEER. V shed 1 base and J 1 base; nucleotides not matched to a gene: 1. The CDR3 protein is CASSQGLASYNEQFF. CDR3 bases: TGCGCCAGCAGCCAAGGACTAGCTTCCTACAATGAGCAGTTCTTC.

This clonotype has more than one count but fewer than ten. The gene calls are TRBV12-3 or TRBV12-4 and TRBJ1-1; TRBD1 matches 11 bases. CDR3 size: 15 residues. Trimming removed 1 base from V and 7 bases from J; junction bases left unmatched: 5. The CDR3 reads CASSLVGQGAIEAFF. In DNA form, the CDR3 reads TGTGCCAGCAGTTTAGTAGGACAGGGGGCGATTGAAGCTTTCTTT.

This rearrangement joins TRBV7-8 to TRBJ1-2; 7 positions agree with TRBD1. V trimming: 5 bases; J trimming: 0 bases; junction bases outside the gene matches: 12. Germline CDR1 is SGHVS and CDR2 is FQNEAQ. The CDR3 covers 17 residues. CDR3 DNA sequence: TGTGCCAGCAGCGGTATTAGCATAGGACAGGCTAACTATGGCTACACCTTC. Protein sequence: CASSGISIGQANYGYTF.

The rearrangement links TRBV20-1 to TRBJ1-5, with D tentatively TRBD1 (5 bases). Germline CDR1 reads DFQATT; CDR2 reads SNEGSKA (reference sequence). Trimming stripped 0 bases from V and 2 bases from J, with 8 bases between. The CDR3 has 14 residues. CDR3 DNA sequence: TGCAGTGCTAGAGAGGGGGAGGGCAATCAGCCCCAGCATTTT. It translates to CSAREGEGNQPQHF.

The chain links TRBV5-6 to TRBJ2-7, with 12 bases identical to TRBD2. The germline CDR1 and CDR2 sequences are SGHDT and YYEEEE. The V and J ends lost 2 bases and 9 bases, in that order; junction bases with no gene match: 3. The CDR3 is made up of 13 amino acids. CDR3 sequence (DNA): TGTGCCAGCAGCTTTCTAGCGGGAGGGGTGCAGTACTTC. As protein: CASSFLAGGVQYF.

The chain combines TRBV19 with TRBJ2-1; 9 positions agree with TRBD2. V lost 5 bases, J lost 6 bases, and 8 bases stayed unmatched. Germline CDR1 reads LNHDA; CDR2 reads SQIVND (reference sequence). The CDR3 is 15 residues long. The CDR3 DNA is TGTGCCAGTAGTTCGTTAGCGGGAGAGAGCAATGAGCAGTTCTTC. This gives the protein CASSSLAGESNEQFF.